This T cell receptor (beta chain) was identified during a study of blood T cells in healthy people across ages. Germline CDR1 is KGHDR and CDR2 is SFDVKD. The CDR3 loop spans 17 amino acids. V dropped 5 bases and J dropped 5 bases, with 22 bases sitting between them. A second PCR, run for about 6 to 12 cycles, used a sample-barcoded 5' primer plus a J-beta primer mix. Each CDR3 protein is one row after TCRdb ran MiXCR on the 5' RACE reads. The sample holds 1.6 million or so distinct CDR3 sequences, roughly 30% seen once. The sequence was collected from a woman in her thirties in good health. The chain links TRBV24-1 to TRBJ2-3, with D maybe TRBD1 (6 bases). The material sequenced was blood. CDR3 sequence: CATSALRGRGKQDTQYF. CDR3 bases: TGTGCCACCAGTGCCCTGAGGGGGAGAGGTAAACAAGATACGCAGTATTTT.